Presented here are 11 T cell receptor beta chains from one specimen sequenced in a study of identical twins. TCRdb ran MiXCR on the 5' RACE reads and lists one entry per CDR3 protein. The table lists fewer than 550,000 distinct CDR3 sequences, 13% to 15% of them singletons, with roughly 0.43% in the top ten. The sample was also reused in another study, on yellow fever vaccine responses in identical twins.

Sequencing used CD4+ T cells sorted from blood. The source is a young woman in good health.

This clonotype came up a few times. This chain connects TRBV12-3 or TRBV12-4 to TRBJ2-7; tentative D call: TRBD1 (6 bases). The CDR3 runs 16 residues. Trimming left V 5 bases short and J 4 bases short, with 21 bases between. The CDR3 DNA is TGTGCCAGCAGTCCTCCTCAGGGGTCTAGTATTTACGAGCAGTACTTC. Translation: CASSPPQGSSIYEQYF.

The chain employs TRBV7-2 and TRBJ2-1; 9 bases are a match to TRBD1. Trimming took 7 bases from V and 6 from J; bases not matched to a gene: 10. CDR1 and CDR2 from the germline V gene are SGHTA and FQGNSA. The CDR3 totals 15 residues. The CDR3 spells CASTVGTGNFNEQFF. In DNA, the CDR3 is TGTGCCAGCACGGTAGGGACAGGGAATTTCAATGAGCAGTTCTTC.

This sequence joins TRBV4-2 and TRBJ2-1; 8 nucleotides line up with TRBD2. Germline V gene sequence: CDR1 LGHNA, CDR2 YNFKEQ. The CDR3 is 19 amino acids. V dropped 0 bases and J dropped 1; count of bases not matched to a gene: 11. Here the CDR3 reads CASSQDRAGAFWSYNEQFF. Written as DNA, the CDR3 is TGTGCCAGCAGCCAAGATCGAGCGGGAGCCTTTTGGTCCTACAATGAGCAGTTCTTC.

This clonotype was seen many times. The chain joins TRBV7-2 to TRBJ2-5, with TRBD2 identical over 9 bases. The CDR3 is made up of 15 amino acids. V lost 6 bases to trimming and J lost 0 bases; unmatched junction nucleotides: 5. In germline, CDR1 is SGHTA, CDR2 FQGNSA. The CDR3 sequence is CASSYGTSNQETQYF. As DNA, the CDR3 is TGTGCCAGCAGTTATGGGACTAGCAACCAAGAGACCCAGTACTTC.

In its sample, this clonotype was seen a few times. The CDR3 spells CASSLTANQETQYF. The CDR3 DNA sequence: TGCGCCAGCAGCTTGACAGCGAACCAAGAGACCCAGTACTTC. The chain has TRBV5-1 and TRBJ2-5, with D hard to call. V was shortened by 1 base and J by 0 bases, with 7 bases between the two germline ends. The CDR3 is made up of 14 amino acids. Germline CDR1 is SGHRS and CDR2 is YFSETQ. Variable domain in full (rest from reference TRBV5-1 and TRBJ2-5): KAGVTQTPRYLIKTRGQQVTLSCSPISGHRSVSWYQQTPGQGLQFLFEYFSETQRNKGNFPGRFSGRQFSNSRSEMNVSTLELGDSALYLCASSLTANQETQYFGPGTRLLVL.

This clonotype was counted a few times. The V gene is TRBV20-1, the J gene TRBJ2-7, with D possibly TRBD1 on 5 matching bases. This CDR3 has 11 residues. V lost 3 bases, J lost 6 bases, and 9 bases lay in between. Per germline, CDR1 DFQATT and CDR2 SNEGSKA (reference sequence). The CDR3 loop reads CSASADSEQYF. In nucleotides, the CDR3 is TGCAGTGCTAGTGCCGACAGCGAGCAGTACTTC.

This clonotype appeared a few times. The rearrangement links TRBV4-1 to TRBJ2-5, with 8 bases fitting TRBD2. CDR3 length equals 15 residues. Germline values: CDR1 MGHRA, CDR2 YSYEKL. With V trimmed by 0 bases and J by 4 bases, 4 bases remained unmatched. CDR3 in amino acids: CASSQERTSLETQYF. For the CDR3, the DNA is TGCGCCAGCAGCCAAGAAAGGACTAGCCTAGAGACCCAGTACTTC.

The chain employs TRBV7-9 and TRBJ2-3; the D gene is possibly TRBD1 (6 bases). The germline CDR1 and CDR2 sequences are SEHNR and FQNEAQ (reference sequence). Trimming took 5 bases from V and 4 from J, leaving 19 bases between them. The CDR3 contains 16 residues. The CDR3 region has the DNA TGTGCCAGCAGCCCGGATTATTCAGGGGCCTCAGATACGCAGTATTTT. The encoded protein is CASSPDYSGASDTQYF. The variable domain in full, with the rest retrieved from reference TRBV7-9 and TRBJ2-3, is DTGVSQNPRHKITKRGQNVTFRCDPISEHNRLYWYRQTLGQGPEFLTYFQNEAQLEKSRLLSDRFSAERPKGSFSTLEIQRTEQGDSAMYLCASSPDYSGASDTQYFGPGTRLTVL.

The chain joins TRBV2 to TRBJ2-6; D is uncertain. The CDR3 runs to 16 residues. Germline CDR1 reads SNHLY; CDR2 reads FYNNEI. V was trimmed by 3 bases and J by 0 bases, leaving 9 bases between them. CDR3 coding DNA: TGTGCCAGCAGTGACGGGTACATCTCTGGGGCCAACGTCCTGACTTTC. Translation: CASSDGYISGANVLTF.

V usage is TRBV7-2 and J usage is TRBJ1-2, with D unresolved. This CDR3 contains 15 residues. Germline V gene sequence: CDR1 SGHTA, CDR2 FQGNSA. V shed 1 base and J shed 2 bases, with 11 bases lying between them. The CDR3 protein is CASSLVGSDNYGYTF. CDR3 bases: TGTGCCAGCAGCTTAGTAGGTAGTGACAACTATGGCTACACCTTC. The entire variable domain, with the rest obtained from reference TRBV7-2 and TRBJ1-2, is as follows: GAGVSQSPSNKVTEKGKDVELRCDPISGHTALYWYRQSLGQGLEFLIYFQGNSAPDKSGLPSDRFSAERTGGSVSTLTIQRTQQEDSAVYLCASSLVGSDNYGYTFGSGTRLTVV.

This clonotype has just a few counts. This sequence joins TRBV7-9 and TRBJ2-3, with 7 bases matching TRBD1. The V and J ends lost 10 bases and 2 bases, in that order; junction bases with no gene match: 9. The CDR3 length is 14 residues. Looked up from germline, CDR1 is SEHNR and CDR2 is FQNEAQ (reference sequence). The CDR3 DNA is TGTGCCACCATGGACAGGACCAACACAGATACGCAGTATTTT. Translated: CATMDRTNTDTQYF.